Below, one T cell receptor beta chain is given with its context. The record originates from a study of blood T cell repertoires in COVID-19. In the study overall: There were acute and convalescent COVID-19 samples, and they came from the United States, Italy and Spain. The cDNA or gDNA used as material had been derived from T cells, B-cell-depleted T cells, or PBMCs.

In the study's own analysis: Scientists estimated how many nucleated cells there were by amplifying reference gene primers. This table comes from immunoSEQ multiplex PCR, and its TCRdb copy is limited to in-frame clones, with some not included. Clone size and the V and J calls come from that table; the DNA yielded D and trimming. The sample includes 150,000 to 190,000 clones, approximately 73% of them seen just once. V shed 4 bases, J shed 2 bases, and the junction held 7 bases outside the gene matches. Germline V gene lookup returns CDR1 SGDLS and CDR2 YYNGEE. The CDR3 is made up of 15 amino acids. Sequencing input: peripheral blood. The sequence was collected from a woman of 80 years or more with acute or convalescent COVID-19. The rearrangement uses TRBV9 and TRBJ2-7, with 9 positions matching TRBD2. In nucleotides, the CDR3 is TGTGCCAGCAGCTATTCTAGCGGGGTTCCCTACGAGCAGTACTTC. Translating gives CASSYSSGVPYEQYF.